This T cell receptor beta chain was retrieved from a study of T cell repertoires in cytomegalovirus infection. Whole-study context: Researchers turned to recently identified HLA-C-restricted CMV epitopes as well as well-studied HLA-B-restricted ones.

TCRdb itself ran the reads through MiXCR, one entry per CDR3 protein. The sample carries around 49,000 distinct CDR3 sequences, over 15% recorded once. A word on this clonotype: Its antigen remains unknown.

This CDR3 has 13 amino acids. Germline CDR1 is SGHTA and CDR2 is FQGNSA. V lost 8 bases, J lost 6 bases, and 10 bases stayed unmatched. Sequencing was performed on CD8+ T cells from cultured PBMCs, taken from culture after CMV antigen stimulation. The V call is TRBV7-2, the J call TRBJ2-7, with TRBD2 matching 7 bases. The clonotype was recovered from a human donor in good health (CMV status not recorded). Some clones in this sample may be carry-over from other donors' samples. The CDR3 nucleotides read TGTGCCAGCGGGCAGGGAGGGAGGGGCGAGCAGTACTTC. It translates to CASGQGGRGEQYF.